This T cell receptor beta chain was captured in a study of T cells after yellow fever vaccination. As for the study in general: Preparation of the low-cell-number fractions used SMART-Seq v4 Ultra Low Input. Regarding the study as a whole: Researchers noted that a small share of clonotypes showed up in both CD4 and CD8 compartments.

UMIs and a universal primer site were added when TCR cDNA was made by 5'RACE template switching. Via MiXCR, TCRdb re-called the 5' RACE reads, giving one row per CDR3 protein. The table lists about 580,000 distinct CDR3 sequences, roughly a sixth of them singletons, with roughly 17% in the top ten. Trimming pared 10 bases from V and 1 base from J, leaving 8 bases between. The CDR3 runs 12 residues. Germline CDR1 reads ENHRY; CDR2 reads SYGVKD. A word on this clonotype: Its antigen is unknown.

This receptor was obtained from a man between 18 and 35 years old who received the YFV17D yellow fever vaccine. Specimen: PBMCs, collected 4 to 5 days after the first yellow fever vaccination. The rearrangement uses TRBV10-3 and TRBJ2-1; tentatively, D is TRBD2 (5 bases). The CDR3 protein is CATGGSYNEQFF. CDR3 sequence (DNA): TGTGCCACCGGAGGATCCTACAATGAGCAGTTCTTC.